These 28 T cell receptor beta chains originate from one sample sequenced in a study of blood T cells in healthy people across ages. A J-beta primer mix and a sample-barcoded 5' primer were used in a second PCR of roughly 7 to 12 cycles. TCRdb ran MiXCR on the 5' RACE reads and lists one entry per CDR3 protein. This sample has around 1,500,000 distinct CDR3 sequences; around two fifths occur once, and the top ten carry approximately 7.9%. Sequenced: blood. The receptor set was obtained from a woman between 18 and 30 years old in good health.

This clonotype appeared a few times. This chain connects TRBV28 to TRBJ2-1; D remains unclear. Matching the DNA end better, TRBJ2-7 makes the J call doubtful. Germline V gene sequence: CDR1 MDHEN, CDR2 SYDVKM. The CDR3 contains 13 residues. The CDR3 sequence: CASSTDGYNEQYF. The CDR3 DNA reads TGTGCCAGCAGTACGGACGGCTACAATGAGCAGTACTTC.

The CDR3, as DNA: TGTGCCTGGTCTACGGGACTAGCTTTCTATGGCTACACCTTC. This sequence encodes CAWSTGLAFYGYTF. The chain is built from TRBV30 and TRBJ1-2, with D possibly TRBD1 on 5 matching bases. The CDR3 contains 14 residues. V lost 5 bases to trimming and J lost 4 bases, with 17 bases between them. CDR1 GTSNPN and CDR2 SVGIG come from the germline V gene (reference sequence).

This clonotype was seen a few times. The V call is TRBV4-1, the J call TRBJ2-5, with 10 bases aligning to TRBD1. The CDR3 length is 16 residues. CDR1 and CDR2 (germline): MGHRA, YSYEKL. J was trimmed by 4 bases and V by 0 bases; bases with no gene match: 5. CDR3 DNA: TGCGCCAGCAGCCAAGAGGGGACAGGGGTGGGAGAGACCCAGTACTTC. Translated: CASSQEGTGVGETQYF.

V gene TRBV6-5 combines with J gene TRBJ2-5, with D perhaps TRBD1 (6 bases). The V end lost 5 bases, the J end lost 0 bases, and 16 bases lay between the germline ends. This CDR3 comprises 16 residues. Germline lookup yields CDR1 MNHEY and CDR2 SVGAGI. The CDR3, as DNA: TGTGCCAGCAGTATCTCCGGCGGACAGTACCAAGAGACCCAGTACTTC. This translates into CASSISGGQYQETQYF.

About this clonotype: A junction boundary mismatches the germline segment, possibly from a read error. The rearrangement joins TRBV14 to TRBJ2-7; TRBD2 is a possible D gene (7 bases). CDR3 length: 15 residues. CDR1 and CDR2 from the germline V gene are SGHDN and FVKESK. The CDR3 DNA is TGTGCCAGCAGCCAAGTCCCGGGGGGCAAGTACGAGCGGTACTTC. Translation gives CASSQVPGGKYERYF.

This clonotype turned up a few times. A read error may produce the germline difference seen at one junction end. The chain recombines TRBV20-1 with TRBJ2-1, with D possibly called TRBD1 or TRBD2 (5 bases each). The germline V gene encodes CDR1 DFQATT and CDR2 SNEGSKA (reference sequence). CDR3 length: 12 amino acids. CDR3 sequence reads: CSARGVSHEQFF. The CDR3 region has the DNA TGCAGTGCAAGAGGGGTGAGCCATGAGCAGTTCTTC.

The V gene is TRBV5-4, the J gene TRBJ2-7; 9 bases map to TRBD1. V was clipped by 4 bases and J by 4 bases; unmatched bases: 9. Germline V lookup: CDR1 SGHNT, CDR2 YYREEE (reference sequence). The CDR3 extends over 15 amino acids. CDR3 protein: CASSLGTGNQYEQYF. The CDR3 DNA follows: TGTGCCAGCAGCCTGGGGACAGGGAATCAATACGAGCAGTACTTC.

The V gene is TRBV7-6, the J gene TRBJ1-2; D ambiguous. The germline gives CDR1 SGHVS, CDR2 FNYEAQ. Trimming took off 4 bases at V and 3 bases at J, with 21 bases between the two ends. The CDR3 spans 17 residues. DNA for the CDR3: TGTGCCAGCAGCTCGAGGAAAGGGCGAAGACCTTACTATGGCTACACCTTC. Its protein is CASSSRKGRRPYYGYTF.

This sequence joins TRBV18 and TRBJ2-7; D may correspond to TRBD1 or TRBD2 (5 bases each). The CDR3 has 15 residues. Trimming took 2 bases from V and 6 from J, leaving 17 bases between them. Per the germline V gene, CDR1 is KGHSH and CDR2 is LQKENI. The CDR3 reads CASSPGTGLYGEQYF. The CDR3 DNA sequence: TGTGCCAGCTCACCAGGGACGGGGCTCTATGGCGAGCAGTACTTC.

This chain joins TRBV5-1 and TRBJ2-5; D is unclear. The CDR3 is 15 amino acids. In germline, CDR1 is SGHRS, CDR2 YFSETQ. V gave up 0 bases and J gave up 4 bases, with 13 bases separating them. The chain's CDR3 is CASSLATGFGETQYF. CDR3 sequence (DNA): TGCGCCAGCAGCTTGGCCACCGGCTTTGGAGAGACCCAGTACTTC.

Details on this clonotype: This may come from a read error, since a much larger clone is one base off. The rearrangement links TRBV12-3 or TRBV12-4 to TRBJ2-3; 7 positions match TRBD2. The CDR3 spans 13 residues. CDR3 residues: CASSPRLADTEYF. Here the CDR3 DNA reads TGTGCCAGCAGTCCCCGACTAGCAGATACGGAGTATTTT.

The chain joins TRBV25-1 to TRBJ2-5, with TRBD2 matching 7 bases. Losses at the gene ends were 1 base for V and 11 bases for J; bases not matched to a gene: 13. The CDR3 is 15 amino acids. The germline CDR1 and CDR2 sequences are MGHDK and SYGVNS. The DNA of the CDR3 is TGTGCCAGCAGTGAATCGGGGAAGCGGGGCAATGAGCAGTACTTC. This sequence encodes CASSESGKRGNEQYF.

The rearrangement uses TRBV3-1 and TRBJ2-5, with 7 nucleotides matching TRBD2. TRBJ2-7 explains the end of the DNA better; the J call may be wrong. Germline V CDR1 and CDR2: LGHDT, YNNKEL (reference sequence). This CDR3 has 16 amino acids. The CDR3 bases are TGTGCCAGCAGCCGCCAATTGACGGGGGGAAACTACGAGCAGTACTTC. It translates to CASSRQLTGGNYEQYF.

The CDR3 region has the DNA TGCAGTGCTAGCCCACCGGGTCGGGCCTACGAGCAGTACTTC. Residues: CSASPPGRAYEQYF. V gene TRBV20-1 combines with J gene TRBJ2-7; D gene ambiguous. V was cut by 3 bases and J by 2 bases, with 14 bases left in between. Per germline, CDR1 DFQATT and CDR2 SNEGSKA (reference sequence). This CDR3 is built from 14 residues.

The gene calls are TRBV29-1 and TRBJ1-2; D unresolved. The CDR3 covers 13 residues. Trimming pared 4 bases from V and 3 bases from J, leaving 12 bases between. Germline V lookup: CDR1 SQVTM, CDR2 ANQGSEA. The CDR3: CSVGQNRDYGYTF. The DNA of the CDR3 is TGCAGCGTTGGCCAGAATCGGGACTATGGCTACACCTTC. The full variable domain, its missing parts supplied by reference TRBV29-1 and TRBJ1-2, is SAVISQKPSRDICQRGTSLTIQCQVDSQVTMMFWYRQQPGQSLTLIATANQGSEATYESGFVIDKFPISRPNLTFSTLTVSNMSPEDSSIYLCSVGQNRDYGYTFGSGTRLTVV.

The chain recombines TRBV9 with TRBJ2-7; 9 nucleotides agree with TRBD2. The ends lost 0 bases at V and 2 bases at J; junction bases unmatched: 6. This CDR3 is built from 16 residues. Germline CDR1 reads SGDLS; CDR2 reads YYNGEE. The CDR3 loop reads CASSVGTAGGPYEQYF. The CDR3 bases are TGTGCCAGCAGCGTAGGGACAGCGGGAGGTCCCTACGAGCAGTACTTC.

Only a few counts were recorded for this clonotype. The J gene is TRBJ2-1, the V gene TRBV11-2, with D unclear. CDR3 size: 15 residues. V was cut by 0 bases and J by 3 bases, with 9 bases left in between. From germline, CDR1 is SGHAT and CDR2 FQNNGV. CDR3 DNA sequence: TGTGCCAGCAGCTTAGAGGTGGGCCTCTACAATGAGCAGTTCTTC. It codes for CASSLEVGLYNEQFF.

The V and J genes are TRBV27 and TRBJ2-4; tentative D call: TRBD1 (5 bases). The J call is doubtful: the DNA matches TRBJ2-7 better. The length of the CDR3 is 15 residues. Germline-derived CDR1 and CDR2 are MNHEY and SMNVEV (reference sequence). CDR3 nucleotides: TGTGCCAGCAGTTCCCGACAGTCGACATCGGACGAGCAGTACTTC. Translation: CASSSRQSTSDEQYF.

The chain links TRBV12-5 to TRBJ2-5; D is undetermined. The CDR3 consists of 18 residues. Deletions cut 0 bases from V and 4 bases from J, with 21 bases between. Germline V gene lookup returns CDR1 LGHNT and CDR2 FRNRAP. CDR3 sequence (DNA): TGTGCTAGTGGTTTGGTACAAACCCCCCTGGCAGTTCTAGAGACCCAGTACTTC. It encodes CASGLVQTPLAVLETQYF.

There are a few counts of this clonotype. The gene calls are TRBV5-6 and TRBJ1-2, with D perhaps TRBD1 (6 bases). Germline values: CDR1 SGHDT, CDR2 YYEEEE. V was cut by 4 bases and J by 4 bases, with 17 bases left in between. The CDR3 totals 15 residues. The CDR3 loop is CASSPRTTGPYGYTF. The CDR3 region has the DNA TGTGCCAGCAGCCCTCGAACGACAGGACCCTATGGCTACACCTTC. Filled out from reference TRBV5-6 and TRBJ1-2, the complete variable domain reads DAGVTQSPTHLIKTRGQQVTLRCSPKSGHDTVSWYQQALGQGPQFIFQYYEEEERQRGNFPDRFSGHQFPNYSSELNVNALLLGDSALYLCASSPRTTGPYGYTFGSGTRLTVV.

Turning to this clonotype: Relative to the germline gene, one junction end is altered; a read error may explain this. V usage is TRBV10-2 and J usage is TRBJ2-4; TRBD2 matches at 7 bases. The J call may be in error: the DNA end matches TRBJ2-7 better. Germline V gene lookup returns CDR1 WSHSY and CDR2 SAAADI. This CDR3 region has 17 residues. CDR3 DNA sequence: TGCGCCAGCAATGAGTCTATTTCGGCTAGCGGAACTTACGAGCAGTACTTC. It specifies CASNESISASGTYEQYF.

The chain is built from TRBV7-9 and TRBJ2-1; TRBD2 matches at 8 bases. Germline assignment: CDR1 SEHNR and CDR2 FQNEAQ (reference sequence). J gave up 2 bases and V 4 bases, and 13 bases lay outside the gene matches. This CDR3 is built from 18 residues. Here the CDR3 reads CASSSLPGERGTYNEQFF. The CDR3 region has the DNA TGTGCCAGCAGCTCGCTACCGGGAGAGCGGGGGACCTACAATGAGCAGTTCTTC.

V gene TRBV2 combines with J gene TRBJ1-5; 7 positions match TRBD1. The germline CDR1 and CDR2 sequences are SNHLY and FYNNEI. V lost 6 bases to trimming and J lost 0 bases; unmatched junction nucleotides: 5. This CDR3 is built from 15 residues. The CDR3 nucleotides are TGTGCCAGCAGGGGGGACAGTGGTAGCAATCAGCCCCAGCATTTT. Protein product: CASRGDSGSNQPQHF.

The rearrangement joins TRBV20-1 to TRBJ1-1; 8 nucleotides line up with TRBD1. From germline, CDR1 is DFQATT and CDR2 SNEGSKA (reference sequence). V trimming: 0 bases; J trimming: 7 bases; junction bases outside the gene matches: 7. There are 14 residues in the CDR3. As DNA, the CDR3 is TGCAGTGCTAGAGATTTTAGGACAGGGTGTGAAGCTTTCTTT. The encoded protein is CSARDFRTGCEAFF.

Points on this clonotype: Germline is not matched at one junction end, which may reflect a read error. The rearrangement joins TRBV5-1 to TRBJ1-5; D remains ambiguous. The CDR3 is made up of 13 amino acids. Per the germline V gene, CDR1 is SGHRS and CDR2 is YFSETQ. The CDR3 DNA is TGCGCCAGCAGCTTGGCCCGGGATCAGCCCCGGCATTTT. Translation gives CASSLARDQPRHF.

The chain combines TRBV6-1 with TRBJ2-7; D perhaps matches TRBD2 (6 bases). This CDR3 is 15 amino acids long. The germline V and J ends were trimmed by 6 bases and 6 bases, with 21 bases remaining between them. Per germline, CDR1 MNHNS and CDR2 SASEGT. This chain's CDR3 is CASSPPGTPSGEQYF. CDR3 DNA sequence: TGTGCCAGCAGCCCCCCTGGGACTCCTTCGGGCGAGCAGTACTTC.

This clonotype was observed a handful of times. J is TRBJ1-2 and V is TRBV27, with a weak D call TRBD1 (6 bases). The CDR3 has 13 residues. The V gene lost 8 bases and the J gene lost 4 bases, with 14 bases spanning the gap. CDR1 is MNHEY, CDR2 SMNVEV, per germline (reference sequence). The CDR3 bases are TGTGCCAGCGGACGGACAGTACGCTATGGCTACACCTTC. Translating gives CASGRTVRYGYTF.

The chain employs TRBV25-1 and TRBJ1-2; possibly TRBD1 for D (5 bases). The CDR3 sequence is 15 residues long. V gave up 3 bases and J gave up 6 bases, with 17 bases separating them. CDR1 is MGHDK, CDR2 SYGVNS, per germline. The CDR3 sequence: CASSDGGGGGDGYTF. CDR3 in DNA: TGTGCCAGCAGTGACGGGGGGGGAGGTGGTGATGGCTACACCTTC.